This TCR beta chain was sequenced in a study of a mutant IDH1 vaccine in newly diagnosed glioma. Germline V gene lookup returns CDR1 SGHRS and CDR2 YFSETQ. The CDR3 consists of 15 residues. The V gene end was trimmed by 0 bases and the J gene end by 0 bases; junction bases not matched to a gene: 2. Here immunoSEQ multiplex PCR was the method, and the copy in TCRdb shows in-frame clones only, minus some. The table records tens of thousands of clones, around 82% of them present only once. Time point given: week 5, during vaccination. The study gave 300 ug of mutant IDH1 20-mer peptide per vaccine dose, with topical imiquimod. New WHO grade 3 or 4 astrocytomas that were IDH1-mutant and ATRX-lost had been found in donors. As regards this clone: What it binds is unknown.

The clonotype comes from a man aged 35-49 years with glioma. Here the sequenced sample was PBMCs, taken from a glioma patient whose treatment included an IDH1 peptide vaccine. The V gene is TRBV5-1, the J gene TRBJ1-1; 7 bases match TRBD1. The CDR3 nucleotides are TGCGCCAGCAGCTTGGGGACAGGTTTGAACACTGAAGCTTTCTTT. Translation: CASSLGTGLNTEAFF.